This is a list of T cell receptor beta chains from one sample in a study of beta chain features in type 1 diabetes. Assay used: immunoSEQ multiplex PCR; TCRdb lists only in-frame clones, some missing. Here the sample spans over 650,000 clones, over 11% being singletons. The specimen sequenced was naive CD4+ T cells from blood. The receptors come from a man aged 18 to 30 with type 1 diabetes. Both conserved end residues are trimmed from each CDR3. D genes are given only for firm matches. Size tells how often a clone was seen (once, few, many) or the class of an expanded clone, and some rows leave it out.

TRBV4-2 | NA | TRBD1 | ASSQGQGVSGANVLT
TRBV11-2 | few | NA | ASTFYSPVAF
TRBV4-3 | few | TRBD1 | ASSQYPGTGNTEAF
TRBV5-1 | NA | NA | ASSFGGNQETQY
TRBV7-3 | NA | NA | ASSLAGDTDTQY
TRBV5-6 | few | TRBD2 | ASSLREMVHEQF
TRBV13 | NA | TRBD2 | ASSAETGLAGRVTYEQY
TRBV19 | few | TRBD1 | ASSDPGQAHSYEQY
TRBV25-1 | NA | NA | ASRPLTGITGELF
TRBV29-1 | few | NA | SVEVRSYEQY
TRBV10-3 | NA | TRBD1 | AIKDRVDTEAF
TRBV4-1 | NA | TRBD1 | ASSQEATRGRNTEAF
TRBV28 | NA | TRBD2 | ASRRGTSGPQETQY
TRBV2 | few | NA | ASTVQGEGYEQY
TRBV13 | NA | NA | ASSYREETQY
TRBV6-5 | NA | NA | ASSYDSGRAETQY
TRBV6-5 | NA | NA | ASSYTRDTLKTF
TRBV5-6 | NA | NA | ASSLGQRRSEQF
TRBV7-2 | few | NA | ASSLVYEQY
TRBV7-3 | few | NA | ASSLDVDGELF
TRBV13 | NA | NA | ASSPGPSSTDTQY
TRBV27 | NA | TRBD1 | ASSRQGASGYT
TRBV30 | NA | NA | AWISMGEAF
TRBV7-9 | NA | TRBD1 | ASSPQGARETQY
TRBV9 | NA | NA | ASSATRRSGNTIY
TRBV19 | few | TRBD2 | ASSLGTSGQETQY
TRBV18 | few | NA | ASSPPSGGETQY
TRBV30 | NA | NA | AWSDLAEAF
TRBV14 | NA | NA | ASSQVGDYEQY
TRBV29-1 | few | TRBD1 | SAGTGAAEQY
TRBV4-3 | few | TRBD1 | ASSQEVGAGTANTGELF
TRBV7-2 | NA | NA | ASSYLIYNEQF
TRBV7-8 | NA | NA | ASSSSGTPFQPQH
TRBV28 | few | NA | ASSWGQVGGYT
TRBV23-1 | few | NA | ATAGRADEQY
TRBV7-9 | few | NA | ASSLGEPGANVLT
TRBV9 | NA | NA | ASSVGVGYEQY
TRBV6-6 | few | NA | ASSYSRGNYNEQF
TRBV5-1 | few | TRBD1 | ASSRGTVYGYT
TRBV7-6 | NA | TRBD1 | ASSSLVGQGINNEQF
TRBV5-1 | NA | NA | ASSLVMRDLRRADTQY